The 13 T cell receptor beta chains reported below all come from one sample, sequenced in a study of shared clonotypes between healthy human individuals. The protocol was immunoSEQ multiplex PCR, while the TCRdb copy is restricted to in-frame clones and leaves out a portion. The sample has 2 million to 3 million clones, approximately 93% seen once. The sequenced sample consisted of naive CD4+ T cells from PBMCs. The subset was: CD45RA+ positively selected. The receptors shown here come from a man aged 18-30 years in good health. Some clones in this sample may be carry-over from other donors' samples.

Here the CDR3 DNA reads TGTGCCAGTGTTTGGACAGTGGGGACTAGCGGGAGTTCGTTCTTC. This gives the protein CASVWTVGTSGSSFF. The rearrangement uses TRBV6-1 and TRBJ2-1; 14 bases are a match to TRBD2. The CDR3 is 15 amino acids. Trimming cost V 9 bases and J 15 bases; bases outside gene matches: 16. Germline V gives CDR1 MNHNS, CDR2 SASEGT.

Concerning this clone: Other nucleotide sequences in the sample specify the same CDR3. The V gene is TRBV18, the J gene TRBJ2-5; D is unresolved. The CDR3 has 13 amino acids. V was cut by 2 bases and J by 1 base, with 5 bases left in between. CDR1 is KGHSH and CDR2 is LQKENI in the germline V gene. CDR3 amino acids: CASSPTSQETQYF. Written as DNA, the CDR3 is TGTGCCAGCTCACCAACAAGCCAAGAGACCCAGTACTTC.

The rearrangement uses TRBV28 and TRBJ2-2, with D possibly being TRBD1 or TRBD2 (5 bases each). Germline CDR1 reads MDHEN; CDR2 reads SYDVKM. CDR3 length equals 14 residues. V was pared by 4 bases and J by 4 bases, with 10 bases between. Written as DNA, the CDR3 is TGTGCCAGCAGTTGGGGGAGAGTCACCGGGGAGCTGTTTTTT. Translated, it gives CASSWGRVTGELFF.

The V call is TRBV15, the J call TRBJ1-4; 7 bases are shared with TRBD1. V lost 4 bases to trimming and J lost 7 bases; unmatched junction nucleotides: 9. The length of the CDR3 is 15 residues. Germline assignment: CDR1 LNHNV and CDR2 YYDKDF (reference sequence). This CDR3 reads CATSTRQGPGEKLFF. CDR3 nucleotides: TGTGCCACCAGCACTCGACAGGGTCCTGGTGAAAAACTGTTTTTT. Full variable domain (remainder filled in from reference TRBV15 and TRBJ1-4): DAMVIQNPRYQVTQFGKPVTLSCSQTLNHNVMYWYQQKSSQAPKLLFHYYDKDFNNEADTPDNFQSRRPNTSFCFLDIRSPGLGDTAMYLCATSTRQGPGEKLFFGSGTQLSVL.

Details on this clone: Other nucleotide sequences in the sample specify the same CDR3. The V gene is TRBV7-9, the J gene TRBJ1-4, with TRBD1 matching over 9 bases. Germline CDR1 reads SEHNR; CDR2 reads FQNEAQ (reference sequence). With V trimmed by 5 bases and J by 0 bases, 4 bases remained unmatched. This CDR3 region has 16 residues. The CDR3 coding sequence is TGTGCCAGCAGCCCCGGACAGGGGACAACTAATGAAAAACTGTTTTTT. It yields the protein CASSPGQGTTNEKLFF.

V usage is TRBV6-6 and J usage is TRBJ2-7, with 10 bases aligning to TRBD1. The CDR3 runs to 15 residues. Trimming cost V 2 bases and J 2 bases; bases outside gene matches: 3. Germline V gives CDR1 MNHNY, CDR2 SVGAGI (reference sequence). The CDR3 region has the DNA TGTGCCAGCAGTTACGAGACAGGGGGCGCCTACGAGCAGTACTTC. Translating it yields CASSYETGGAYEQYF.

The rearrangement joins TRBV11-3 to TRBJ2-1; weak D call: TRBD2 (5 bases). V was trimmed by 0 bases and J by 2 bases, leaving 11 bases between them. CDR3 size: 16 residues. Germline V lookup: CDR1 SGHNT, CDR2 YENEEA. The CDR3 DNA sequence: TGTGCCAGCAGCTTAGAATCCGGGAAGGCCTACAATGAGCAGTTCTTC. Protein: CASSLESGKAYNEQFF.

The chain joins TRBV30 to TRBJ1-6; TRBD1 might be the D (5 bases). Germline V gives CDR1 GTSNPN, CDR2 SVGIG (reference sequence). Trimming removed 8 bases from V and 9 bases from J, with 17 bases in between. This CDR3 comprises 13 residues. Here the CDR3 reads CALIGGQGSPLHF. Here the CDR3 DNA reads TGTGCCCTAATCGGAGGGCAGGGTTCACCCCTCCACTTT.

The V gene is TRBV29-1, the J gene TRBJ1-1, with TRBD1 as a possible D gene (5 bases). CDR1 SQVTM and CDR2 ANQGSEA come from the germline V gene. V was cut by 1 base and J by 2 bases, with 17 bases left in between. There are 16 residues in the CDR3. CDR3 region: CSVEGARTRANTEAFF. CDR3 in DNA: TGCAGCGTTGAAGGGGCCCGGACACGGGCTAACACTGAAGCTTTCTTT. Full variable domain (rest looked up from reference TRBV29-1 and TRBJ1-1): SAVISQKPSRDICQRGTSLTIQCQVDSQVTMMFWYRQQPGQSLTLIATANQGSEATYESGFVIDKFPISRPNLTFSTLTVSNMSPEDSSIYLCSVEGARTRANTEAFFGQGTRLTVV.

The chain recombines TRBV7-9 with TRBJ1-2; D is perhaps TRBD1 (6 bases). Germline loops: CDR1 SEHNR, CDR2 FQNEAQ (reference sequence). The V and J ends lost 1 base and 7 bases respectively, with 13 bases between them. This CDR3 comprises 14 residues. In DNA, the CDR3 is TGTGCCAGCAGCTTAGGGGGACAAGGGGCTGGCTACACCTTC. This gives the protein CASSLGGQGAGYTF.

The chain carries TRBV12-2 and TRBJ2-1; the table gives TRBD1 as D, unverified against the DNA. TRBV12-2 constitutes a pseudogene. The CDR3 covers 15 residues. The DNA for the CDR3 is TGTGCAAGTCGCCCCACAGGGGAAGGGGGCAATGAGCAGTTCTTC. Amino acids: CASRPTGEGGNEQFF.

The chain couples TRBV23-1 to TRBJ1-5; TRBD1 might be the D (5 bases). TRBV23-1 is given ORF status, its function remaining uncertain. This CDR3 spans 15 amino acids. Trimming cost V 2 bases and J 6 bases, with 14 bases left between them. The CDR3, as DNA: TGCGCCAGCAGTCAAAAAAATGACAGAGGTCAGCCCCAGCATTTT. This translates into CASSQKNDRGQPQHF.

V usage is TRBV28 and J usage is TRBJ1-2; the D is unclear. The germline V gene has CDR1 MDHEN and CDR2 SYDVKM. Trimming shortened V by 7 bases and J by 7 bases, and 13 bases separated the two germline ends. This CDR3 region has 12 residues. CDR3 in DNA: TGTGCCAGCACCCCTTCGGCTGGTGGCTACACCTTC. This sequence encodes CASTPSAGGYTF.